This T cell receptor (beta chain) was recovered during a study of blood T cells in healthy people across ages. Findings and caveats of the study: Estimates based on one million T cells were treated as lower bounds.

Ten or more counts support this clonotype. Antigen: not known. Trimming cost V 1 base and J 7 bases, with 5 bases left between them. The CDR3 totals 12 residues. Germline V CDR1 and CDR2: SGHTA, FQGNSA. Primers used in a second PCR of about 6 to 11 cycles were a sample-barcoded 5' primer and a J-beta primer mix. TCRdb ran MiXCR on the 5' RACE reads and lists one entry per CDR3 protein. The sample includes roughly 790,000 distinct CDR3 sequences, about 42% seen only once; the top ten take 20%. This receptor was taken from a woman aged 55-70 years in good health. Sequencing was performed on blood. The rearrangement joins TRBV7-2 to TRBJ2-1; D gene unclear. The CDR3 sequence is CASSLESNEQFF. The CDR3 DNA reads TGTGCCAGCAGCTTAGAGTCTAATGAGCAGTTCTTC.